The present entry profiles one T cell receptor beta chain with its context. These data originate in a study of blood T cell repertoires in COVID-19. Clones were sequenced by immunoSEQ multiplex PCR, and TCRdb holds only the in-frame ones, with some missing. The sample consists of around 250,000 clones, 85% to 90% of them appearing once. The germline gives CDR1 SGHDT, CDR2 YYEEEE. The CDR3 contains 16 residues. Trimming at V came to 4 bases and at J to 0 bases, leaving 7 bases not matched to a gene. Sequenced input: PBMCs or T cells enriched from blood (not recorded which). The receptor was isolated from a man aged 45 to 65 who had been exposed to COVID-19. The rearrangement joins TRBV5-6 to TRBJ1-3; 7 positions match TRBD1. CDR3 sequence: CASSDRVLRSGNTIYF. In nucleotides, the CDR3 is TGTGCCAGCAGCGACAGGGTTCTTCGCTCTGGAAACACCATATATTTT.